These T cell receptor beta chains were read from a single sample in a study of blood T cell repertoires in COVID-19. Only in-frame clones appear in the TCRdb table, and some are missing; sequencing was by immunoSEQ multiplex PCR. The table records about 260,000 clones, 87% of them present only once. The sequencing input was peripheral blood. The receptor source for this set is a woman aged 50 to 60 who had recovered from COVID-19. Each CDR3 is given without its conserved first and last residue.

TRBV7-9	13	TRBJ2-7	ASSFRGQGSDEQY
TRBV4-3	11	TRBJ2-7	ASSQAQGREQY
TRBV5-6	11	TRBJ2-7	ASSFGGTYEQY
TRBV12-5	13	TRBJ1-3	ASGLGTTGGNTIY
TRBV30	8	TRBJ2-1	AWGNYEQF
TRBV10-1	13	TRBJ2-5	ASSESQCWQETQY
TRBV30	11	TRBJ1-5	AWSEGRGQPQH
TRBV9	13	TRBJ1-2	ASSDQIRGGNGYT
TRBV18	13	TRBJ1-1	ASSPPQGQWREAF
TRBV25-1	12	TRBJ2-7	ASSETTGAYEQY
TRBV5-5	15	TRBJ1-5	ASSPSRTGGFDQPQH
TRBV19	12	TRBJ1-4	ASSTQGGGEKLF
TRBV30	14	TRBJ1-1	AWGGDRGREITEAF
TRBV6-6	13	TRBJ1-3	ASRVYRDTGNTIY
TRBV5-1	12	TRBJ2-7	ASSLVPVTYEQY
TRBV5-1	11	TRBJ2-5	ASSSGQRGTQY
TRBV4-1	14	TRBJ2-1	ASSRTGTSDNNEQF
TRBV6-6	13	TRBJ2-7	ASSPPGQNSYEQY
TRBV2	11	TRBJ2-1	ASNSGGSNEQF
TRBV7-2	13	TRBJ1-4	ASSVVGGSREKLF
TRBV9	14	TRBJ2-5	ASSVGAGGLQETQY
TRBV29-1	12	TRBJ2-7	SVASGRAAGEQY
TRBV9	16	TRBJ1-6	ASSVERGTGAFNSPLH
TRBV7-9	13	TRBJ2-3	ASTPGQRSTDTQY
TRBV5-8	13	TRBJ2-1	ASSLQQGVHNEQF
TRBV5-1	12	TRBJ1-2	ASSSSTFNYGYT
TRBV18	14	TRBJ1-1	ASSPMKGTRDTEAF
TRBV6-5	12	TRBJ1-1	ASGRRTGGTEAF
TRBV6-5	8	TRBJ1-1	ASSPLEAF
TRBV5-1	14	TRBJ2-5	ASSRGTALFQETQY
TRBV5-1	14	TRBJ2-1	ASSPLLAGVYNEQF
TRBV6-5	11	TRBJ1-1	ASSYTGNSEAF